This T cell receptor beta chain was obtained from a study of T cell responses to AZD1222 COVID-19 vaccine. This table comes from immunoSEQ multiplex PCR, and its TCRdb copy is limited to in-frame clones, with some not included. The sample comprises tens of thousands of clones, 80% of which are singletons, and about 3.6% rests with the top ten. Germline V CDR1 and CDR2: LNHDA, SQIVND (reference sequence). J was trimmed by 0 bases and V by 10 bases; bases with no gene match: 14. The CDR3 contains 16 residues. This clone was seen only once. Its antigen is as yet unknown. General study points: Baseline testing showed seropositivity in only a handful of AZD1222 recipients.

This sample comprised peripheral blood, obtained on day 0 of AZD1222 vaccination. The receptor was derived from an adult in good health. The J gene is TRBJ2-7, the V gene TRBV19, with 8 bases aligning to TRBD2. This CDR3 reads CATSGTFSGVSYEQYF. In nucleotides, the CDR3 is TGTGCCACCAGTGGGACTTTTAGCGGGGTCTCCTACGAGCAGTACTTC.